This TCR beta chain was found in a study of blood T cells in healthy people across ages. Healthy Caucasians from Russia aged 6 to 90 served as donors. The J segment lost 6 bases and the V segment lost 4 bases, leaving 8 bases of the junction unmatched. Germline CDR1 is SGHNT and CDR2 is YYREEE (reference sequence). This CDR3 is 15 amino acids long. Alongside a J-beta primer mix, a sample-barcoded 5' primer served in a second PCR lasting about 7 to 11 cycles. Each cDNA molecule carried a tag from a template-switch adaptor that contained 12 random nucleotides. TCRdb ran MiXCR on the 5' RACE reads and lists one entry per CDR3 protein. Among about 800,000 distinct CDR3 sequences, around 25% were seen once, and the ten largest hold approximately 4%. In addition, the sample was reused for a study of T cells of mothers and their children. Per that paper: cDNA was synthesized from all extracted RNA at about 1.5 ug per reaction. Reads obtained per mother exceeded 9 million TCR beta CDR3 reads, with several million obtained per child.

Sequencing was done on a sample of blood. This TCR was recovered from a boy aged 5-17 years in good health. The chain combines TRBV5-4 with TRBJ2-2; 8 bases agree with TRBD1. The CDR3 spells CASSPTAGGAGELFF. The CDR3 DNA follows: TGTGCCAGCAGCCCAACTGCAGGGGGCGCCGGGGAGCTGTTTTTT.